The TCR beta chain described here comes from a study of PD-1 blockade in classical Hodgkin lymphoma. Trimming took 2 bases from V and 3 from J, leaving 11 bases between them. The CDR3 is made up of 14 amino acids. Looked up from germline, CDR1 is MNHNY and CDR2 is SVGAGI (reference sequence). Time point denoted: cycle 4 day 1 (C4D1), after less than 7 weeks of nivolumab. After autologous stem cell transplantation all patients relapsed, and prior brentuximab vedotin exposure differed between cohorts. Clones were sequenced by immunoSEQ multiplex PCR, and TCRdb holds only the in-frame ones, with some missing. The table includes about 47,000 clones, 85% to 90% detected once. To note about this clone: Its antigen remains unknown.

Findings and caveats of the study: Newly diagnosed patients reportedly had lower baseline TCR diversity than healthy donors.

The chain uses TRBV6-6 and TRBJ2-7, with a possible D match to TRBD1 (5 bases). The receptor was derived from a human donor with classical Hodgkin lymphoma. Sequenced here: peripheral blood mononuclear cells (PBMCs), sampled before the fourth cycle of nivolumab. The CDR3 bases are TGTGCCAGCAGTTACCCCGGACACAACTACGAGCAGTACTTC. Translation gives CASSYPGHNYEQYF.